What follows is one T cell receptor (beta chain) and its context. The sample is drawn from a study of control samples from healthy donors and cancer patients. The ends lost 0 bases at V and 4 bases at J; junction bases unmatched: 10. Germline V gene lookup returns CDR1 KGHSH and CDR2 LQKENI. The CDR3 totals 18 residues. TCRdb's copy holds only in-frame clones and misses some; the assay was immunoSEQ multiplex PCR. The table includes roughly 100,000 clones, around 83% detected once. The chain carries TRBV18 and TRBJ2-1; 9 positions agree with TRBD2. The clonotype originates from a woman between 45 and 65 years old in good health. The sample comprised blood. The chain's CDR3 is CASSPPVGAGGRYNEQFF. For the CDR3, the DNA is TGTGCCAGCTCACCACCGGTGGGAGCGGGGGGCAGATACAATGAGCAGTTCTTC.